This entry describes one T cell receptor beta chain. This record belongs to a study of OX40 agonist ivuxolimab in advanced cancers. For the study at large: At 82.7% male, the cohort had a mean age of around 56 years, ranging from about 20 to 90.

The assay was immunoSEQ multiplex PCR, and TCRdb's table has in-frame clones only and misses some. The sample lists about 83,000 clones; over 75% were seen once. The ends lost 0 bases at V and 4 bases at J; junction bases unmatched: 5. The CDR3 is 16 amino acids. Germline V gene data show CDR1 as KGHSH and CDR2 as LQKENI. The chain couples TRBV18 to TRBJ1-2; 10 bases align to TRBD1. Sequencing was performed on CD4+ or CD8+ T cells sorted from blood, taken in a trial of the OX40 agonist ivuxolimab. The receptor was derived from an adult with an advanced solid tumor such as melanoma, head and neck, liver or kidney cancer. The CDR3 protein is CASSPPIDRGLYGYTF. The DNA of the CDR3 is TGTGCCAGCTCACCACCGATTGACAGGGGGCTCTATGGCTACACCTTC.